The 27 T cell receptor beta chains listed next were all sequenced from one sample in a study of cytomegalovirus exposure and HLA in healthy donors. Sequencing was performed with immunoSEQ multiplex PCR; in TCRdb, only in-frame clones are kept and a portion is missing. The sample holds approximately 260,000 clones; about 86% are singletons and the top ten take about 1%. The sample comprised PBMCs. The receptors derive from a woman younger than 35 in good health and CMV-seronegative.

The V gene is TRBV27, the J gene TRBJ2-3; D is possibly TRBD1 (5 bases). The length of the CDR3 is 16 residues. The germline gives CDR1 MNHEY, CDR2 SMNVEV (reference sequence). V lost 4 bases, J lost 3 bases, and 17 bases lay in between. The CDR3 spells CASSSVRVRETDTQYF. The DNA for the CDR3 is TGTGCCAGCAGTTCGGTCAGGGTCCGAGAGACAGATACGCAGTATTTT.

The chain uses TRBV7-2 and TRBJ2-7; D is possibly TRBD2 (6 bases). V gave up 5 bases and J gave up 6 bases, with 17 bases separating them. The germline CDR1 and CDR2 sequences are SGHTA and FQGNSA. The CDR3 extends over 14 amino acids. The CDR3 DNA sequence: TGTGCCAGCAGCCAGATGGCGGGGCTGTCCGAGCAGTACTTC. As protein: CASSQMAGLSEQYF. Combining the CDR3 with reference TRBV7-2 and TRBJ2-7 gives the whole variable domain GAGVSQSPSNKVTEKGKDVELRCDPISGHTALYWYRQSLGQGLEFLIYFQGNSAPDKSGLPSDRFSAERTGGSVSTLTIQRTQQEDSAVYLCASSQMAGLSEQYFGPGTRLTVT.

V usage is TRBV7-2 and J usage is TRBJ1-2; no definite D call. The germline V and J ends were trimmed by 1 base and 2 bases, with 11 bases remaining between them. Germline CDR1 SGHTA, CDR2 FQGNSA. This CDR3 has 15 residues. In nucleotides, the CDR3 is TGTGCCAGCAGCTTAGGCCAGGCCGCAAACTATGGCTACACCTTC. Amino acids: CASSLGQAANYGYTF. Together with reference TRBV7-2 and TRBJ1-2, the CDR3 gives the full variable domain: GAGVSQSPSNKVTEKGKDVELRCDPISGHTALYWYRQSLGQGLEFLIYFQGNSAPDKSGLPSDRFSAERTGGSVSTLTIQRTQQEDSAVYLCASSLGQAANYGYTFGSGTRLTVV.

The chain uses TRBV5-4 and TRBJ1-3; 8 bases match TRBD1. The CDR3 runs to 17 residues. The V segment lost 4 bases and the J segment 0 bases; nucleotides outside the gene matches: 9. Germline V lookup: CDR1 SGHNT, CDR2 YYREEE (reference sequence). CDR3 residues: CASSRGTGMISGNTIYF. The DNA of the CDR3 is TGTGCCAGCAGCCGGGGGACAGGAATGATCTCTGGAAACACCATATATTTT.

The rearrangement links TRBV27 to TRBJ2-3, with TRBD2 as a possible D gene (5 bases). From germline, CDR1 is MNHEY and CDR2 SMNVEV (reference sequence). The length of the CDR3 is 13 residues. With 6 bases removed from V and 4 bases from J, the gap between germline ends came to 11 bases. The CDR3 loop is CASRPLGPDTQYF. Here the CDR3 DNA reads TGTGCCAGCAGACCACTAGGTCCAGATACGCAGTATTTT.

V and J are TRBV6-1 and TRBJ1-5; no definite D call. Trimming took 2 bases from V and 7 from J, leaving 6 bases between them. CDR1 MNHNS and CDR2 SASEGT come from the germline V gene. The CDR3 totals 12 residues. CDR3 DNA: TGTGCCAGCAGTGAATGGGCACAGCCCCAGCATTTT. Protein product: CASSEWAQPQHF.

The table lists this clone with a few counts. This chain connects TRBV5-1 to TRBJ1-5; tentatively, D is TRBD1 (5 bases). Germline V lookup: CDR1 SGHRS, CDR2 YFSETQ. The ends were cut back, 4 bases at V and 2 bases at J, with 7 bases in the middle. The CDR3 is 13 amino acids. The CDR3 loop is CASSPTGNQPQHF. For the CDR3, the DNA is TGCGCCAGCAGCCCGACAGGCAATCAGCCCCAGCATTTT.

The V and J genes are TRBV7-3 and TRBJ2-6; D unresolved. The CDR3 has 16 residues. CDR1 SGHTA and CDR2 FQGTGA come from the germline V gene. Trimming stripped 4 bases from V and 0 bases from J, with 10 bases between. The CDR3: CASSSFGSSGANVLTF. Written as DNA, the CDR3 is TGTGCCAGCAGCTCATTCGGGTCCTCTGGGGCCAACGTCCTGACTTTC.

The CDR3 here is CASSFGRGGYNEQFF. The CDR3 DNA sequence: TGTGCCAGCAGCTTTGGACGTGGAGGCTACAATGAGCAGTTCTTC. The chain employs TRBV11-2 and TRBJ2-1, with a tentative D call TRBD2 (5 bases). V lost 3 bases, J lost 3 bases, and 12 bases lay in between. The CDR3 is made up of 15 amino acids. Germline V gives CDR1 SGHAT, CDR2 FQNNGV. The full variable domain, its missing parts supplied by reference TRBV11-2 and TRBJ2-1, is EAGVAQSPRYKIIEKRQSVAFWCNPISGHATLYWYQQILGQGPKLLIQFQNNGVVDDSQLPKDRFSAERLKGVDSTLKIQPAKLEDSAVYLCASSFGRGGYNEQFFGPGTRLTVL.

The chain recombines TRBV5-1 with TRBJ1-5; 7 positions match TRBD1. V was pared by 2 bases and J by 5 bases, with 4 bases of the junction left unmatched. Per the germline V gene, CDR1 is SGHRS and CDR2 is YFSETQ. The CDR3 is made up of 14 amino acids. This CDR3 reads CASSFTGEDQPQHF. CDR3 in DNA: TGCGCCAGCAGCTTCACAGGGGAAGATCAGCCCCAGCATTTT.

The rearrangement links TRBV11-2 to TRBJ1-2, with 9 bases that match TRBD1. The germline V gene encodes CDR1 SGHAT and CDR2 FQNNGV. The CDR3 totals 13 residues. Trimming removed 4 bases from V and 8 bases from J; junction bases left unmatched: 5. This CDR3 reads CASSSGQGRGYTF. DNA for the CDR3: TGTGCCAGCAGCTCGGGACAGGGTAGGGGCTACACCTTC.

Of note for this clone: Relative to the germline gene, one junction end is altered; a read error may explain this. This chain joins TRBV7-7 and TRBJ2-3; a possible D gene is TRBD1 (6 bases). Germline V gene data show CDR1 as SSHAT and CDR2 as FNYEAQ (reference sequence). This CDR3 is 16 amino acids long. The CDR3 sequence is CASSALDSDFTDTQYF. CDR3 sequence (DNA): TGTGCTAGCAGCGCGCTGGACAGCGACTTCACAGATACGCAGTATTTT.

The chain has TRBV18 and TRBJ2-5, with D unresolved. The CDR3 totals 14 residues. The germline V gene has CDR1 KGHSH and CDR2 LQKENI. V shed 1 base and J shed 2 bases, with 8 bases lying between them. The CDR3 DNA is TGTGCCAGCTCACCACAGTCCGGGCAAGAGACCCAGTACTTC. It specifies CASSPQSGQETQYF.

The chain uses TRBV6-4 and TRBJ2-2; no reliable D call. CDR1 MRHNA and CDR2 SNTAGT come from the germline V gene. V shed 4 bases and J shed 0 bases, with 6 bases lying between them. The length of the CDR3 is 14 residues. The chain's CDR3 is CASSGTPNTGELFF. The CDR3 DNA reads TGTGCCAGCAGTGGAACTCCGAACACCGGGGAGCTGTTTTTT.

This clone was seen only a few times. In nucleotides, the CDR3 is TGTGCCAGCAGCTCGAGGCTTGGCTACACCTTC. It encodes CASSSRLGYTF. V is TRBV11-2 and J is TRBJ1-2; D is uncertain. This CDR3 comprises 11 residues. The germline gives CDR1 SGHAT, CDR2 FQNNGV. V dropped 4 bases and J dropped 7 bases, with 7 bases sitting between them.

The gene calls are TRBV28 and TRBJ1-5; 8 positions match TRBD1. Germline trimming cut 6 bases from V and 4 bases from J; bases unmatched to any gene: 5. This CDR3 comprises 14 residues. Germline-derived CDR1 and CDR2 are MDHEN and SYDVKM. As DNA, the CDR3 is TGTGCCAGCAGATATACAGGGGGAAATCAGCCCCAGCATTTT. Its translation: CASRYTGGNQPQHF.

This clone has just one count. The chain employs TRBV4-1 and TRBJ1-5; TRBD1 agrees at 7 bases. This CDR3 region has 16 residues. Germline values: CDR1 MGHRA, CDR2 YSYEKL. The trim removed 2 bases at V and 2 bases at J, leaving 6 bases unmatched. The DNA of the CDR3 is TGCGCCAGCAGCCAACCGACAGGGTCGGGCAATCAGCCCCAGCATTTT. It yields the protein CASSQPTGSGNQPQHF.

The chain joins TRBV19 to TRBJ2-1; TRBD2 matches at 7 bases. The germline V gene encodes CDR1 LNHDA and CDR2 SQIVND (reference sequence). The CDR3 is made up of 14 amino acids. V was clipped by 4 bases and J by 4 bases; unmatched bases: 4. The CDR3: CASSRREGYNEQFF. Here the CDR3 DNA reads TGTGCCAGTAGTAGGAGGGAGGGGTACAATGAGCAGTTCTTC.

The J gene is TRBJ1-4, the V gene TRBV9, with 9 bases that match TRBD1. The CDR3 loop spans 15 amino acids. Germline CDR1 is SGDLS and CDR2 is YYNGEE. J gave up 8 bases and V 4 bases, and 9 bases lay outside the gene matches. The CDR3 bases are TGTGCCAGCAGCCTATCCGGGACAGGGACCGAAAAACTGTTTTTT. Amino acids: CASSLSGTGTEKLFF.

The V call is TRBV7-6, the J call TRBJ1-4, with TRBD1 identical over 7 bases. Unmatched junction bases numbered 4, after V lost 6 bases and J lost 0 bases. This CDR3 spans 15 amino acids. Germline CDR1 SGHVS, CDR2 FNYEAQ. The CDR3 loop reads CASSPTGPTNEKLFF. Here the CDR3 DNA reads TGTGCCAGCAGTCCGACAGGGCCAACTAATGAAAAACTGTTTTTT.

This chain connects TRBV6-4 to TRBJ2-1; perhaps TRBD1 as D (5 bases). The CDR3 is made up of 13 amino acids. Per the germline V gene, CDR1 is MRHNA and CDR2 is SNTAGT. The V end was cut by 0 bases, the J end by 5 bases, with 5 bases between. CDR3 loop: CASSDSDNNEQFF. CDR3 DNA sequence: TGTGCCAGCAGTGACTCGGACAACAATGAGCAGTTCTTC.

The V gene is TRBV6-1, the J gene TRBJ1-5, with 7 bases fitting TRBD1. After removal of 6 bases from V and 6 bases from J, the junction contained 5 bases not matched to a gene. The CDR3 has 13 residues. Germline V gene lookup returns CDR1 MNHNS and CDR2 SASEGT. The CDR3 coding sequence is TGTGCCAGCAGACCTGACAGGGTTCAGCCCCAGCATTTT. Translating gives CASRPDRVQPQHF.

The chain joins TRBV27 to TRBJ2-7; D not certain. There are 13 residues in the CDR3. V dropped 2 bases and J dropped 3 bases, with 8 bases sitting between them. Germline V gene data show CDR1 as MNHEY and CDR2 as SMNVEV (reference sequence). The CDR3, as DNA: TGTGCCAGCAGTTTACACAGTTTCTACGAGCAGTACTTC. Its translation: CASSLHSFYEQYF.

The rearrangement joins TRBV7-9 to TRBJ1-2; D call uncertain. V lost 4 bases and J 2 bases, leaving 8 bases between the germline ends. This CDR3 is built from 13 residues. Looked up from germline, CDR1 is SEHNR and CDR2 is FQNEAQ (reference sequence). CDR3 sequence reads: CASSYSGNYGYTF. CDR3 DNA sequence: TGTGCCAGCAGCTATTCCGGGAACTATGGCTACACCTTC. Variable domain in full (rest from reference TRBV7-9 and TRBJ1-2): DTGVSQNPRHKITKRGQNVTFRCDPISEHNRLYWYRQTLGQGPEFLTYFQNEAQLEKSRLLSDRFSAERPKGSFSTLEIQRTEQGDSAMYLCASSYSGNYGYTFGSGTRLTVV.

The rearrangement joins TRBV5-1 to TRBJ2-1; tentatively, D is TRBD2 (6 bases). Trimming shortened V by 2 bases and J by 10 bases, and 16 bases separated the two germline ends. Germline V gene sequence: CDR1 SGHRS, CDR2 YFSETQ. The CDR3 runs to 14 residues. The CDR3, as DNA: TGCGCCAGCAGCTTAGAAAGACTTCGGGGGGAGCAGTTCTTC. It yields the protein CASSLERLRGEQFF. The variable domain in full, with the rest retrieved from reference TRBV5-1 and TRBJ2-1, is KAGVTQTPRYLIKTRGQQVTLSCSPISGHRSVSWYQQTPGQGLQFLFEYFSETQRNKGNFPGRFSGRQFSNSRSEMNVSTLELGDSALYLCASSLERLRGEQFFGPGTRLTVL.

The chain links TRBV29-1 to TRBJ1-2; possible D gene TRBD1, 5 bases. V was clipped by 3 bases and J by 4 bases, with 15 bases between them. Germline CDR1 is SQVTM and CDR2 is ANQGSEA. The CDR3 is made up of 14 amino acids. CDR3 DNA sequence: TGCAGCGTTGACCCTCGTGACAGAGGCTATGGCTACACCTTC. It specifies CSVDPRDRGYGYTF.

V and J are TRBV19 and TRBJ1-1, with D hard to call. Between the trimmed V and J ends, which lost 7 bases and 6 bases, there was a span of 12 bases. There are 12 residues in the CDR3. Germline V lookup: CDR1 LNHDA, CDR2 SQIVND (reference sequence). CDR3: CASIGRAPEAFF. In DNA, the CDR3 is TGTGCCAGTATAGGGAGGGCCCCTGAAGCTTTCTTT.